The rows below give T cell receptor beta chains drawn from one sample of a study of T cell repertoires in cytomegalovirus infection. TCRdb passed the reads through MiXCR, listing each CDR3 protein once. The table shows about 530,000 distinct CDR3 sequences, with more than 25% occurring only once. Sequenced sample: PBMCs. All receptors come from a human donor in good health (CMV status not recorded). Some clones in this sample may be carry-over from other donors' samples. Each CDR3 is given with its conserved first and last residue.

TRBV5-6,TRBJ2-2,CASSFVEGTGELFF
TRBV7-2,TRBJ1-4,CASSPPSGSEEKLFF
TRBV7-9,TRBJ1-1,CASSSTGPGAFF
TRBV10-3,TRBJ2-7,CAISGGLAGSYEQYF
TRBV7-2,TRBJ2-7,CASSLGGSAYEQYF
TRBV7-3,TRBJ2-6,CASSVKGREYSGANVLTF
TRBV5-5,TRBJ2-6,CASSPLGGNQVSGANVLTF
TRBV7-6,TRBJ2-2,CASSLESGRGGELFF
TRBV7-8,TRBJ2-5,CASSSSGRPGETQYF
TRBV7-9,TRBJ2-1,CASSPGTSSTYNEQFF
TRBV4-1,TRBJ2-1,CASSSRLGNEQFF
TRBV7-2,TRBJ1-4,CASSLGGEIREKLFF
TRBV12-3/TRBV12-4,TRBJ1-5,CASSPMGSNQPQHF
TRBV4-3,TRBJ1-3,CASSQGGGQSSGNTIYF
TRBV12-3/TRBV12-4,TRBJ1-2,CASSQLAHRGYTF
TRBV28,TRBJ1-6,CASREGGNSPLHF
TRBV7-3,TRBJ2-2,CASHSGMGTGELFF
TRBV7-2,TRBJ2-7,CASSPTGGQGHSEQYF
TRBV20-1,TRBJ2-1,CSARDGGSGGPHNEQFF
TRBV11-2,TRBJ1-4,CASSLVGYGASTNEKLFF
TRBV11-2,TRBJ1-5,CASSLDIGGLQPQHF
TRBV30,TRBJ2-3,CAWSLSSGTDTQYF
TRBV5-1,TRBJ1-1,CASSAGTVNTEAFF
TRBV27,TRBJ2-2,CASSLAGGPYTGELFF
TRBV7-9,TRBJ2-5,CASSAGLTYQETQYF
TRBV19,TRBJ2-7,CASSTLGGAAGVSLDEQYF
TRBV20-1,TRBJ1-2,CSARDLRLYGYTF
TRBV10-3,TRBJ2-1,CATGRKRDIGEQFF
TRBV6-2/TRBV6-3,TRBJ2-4,CASSYSSSGSLAKNIQYF
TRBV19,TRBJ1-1,CASSPDRFLTEAFF
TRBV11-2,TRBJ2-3,CASSPLTGVADTQYF
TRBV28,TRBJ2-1,CASSVLQTSGTNNEQFF
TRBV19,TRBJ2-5,CATMGRLAGSQETQYF
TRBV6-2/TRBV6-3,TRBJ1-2,CASSATDYTYGYTF
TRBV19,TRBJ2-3,CASSHSGSRTDTQYF
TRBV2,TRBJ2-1,CASIDRVSNEQFF
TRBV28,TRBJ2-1,CASKRSFDGNEQFF
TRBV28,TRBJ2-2,CASSSISGTLNTGELFF
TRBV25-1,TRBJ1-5,CASIGRGSGEGNQPQHF